These T cell receptor beta chains were read from a single sample in a study of blood T cells in healthy people across ages. MiXCR, applied by TCRdb to the 5' RACE reads, yields one record per CDR3 protein. This sample has hundreds of thousands of distinct CDR3 sequences, with more than 40% found just once. The sequencing input was blood. The receptors stem from a woman aged 55-75 years in good health. The conserved cysteine and the conserved F or W are not part of the CDR3 here. Each record gives: CDR3 protein, V gene, CDR3 length.

SARIDTQY TRBV20-1 8
ASSLRSDSGELF TRBV12-3/TRBV12-4 12
SARDTALGYGYT TRBV20-1 12
ASSETGLETQY TRBV2 11
ASSLNPGGPYEQY TRBV7-2 13
SGAVPSSGANVLT TRBV20-1 13
ASRINWQGDEKLF TRBV12-3/TRBV12-4 13
ASLDRPLGGQY TRBV28 11
SAVYTPGSYNEQY TRBV20-1 13
ASARGGLGGYT TRBV12-5 11
ASSPLSREQY TRBV18 10
SAKGSGSTDTQY TRBV20-1 12
AISESPSIEAF TRBV10-3 11
ASSFSDGTDTQY TRBV5-5 12
ASSQDLSRLGEQF TRBV4-3 13
ASSPGLAGVGGKETQY TRBV5-1 16
ASSSVHRGSPGEQY TRBV28 14
ASSLFSRTGNPGYT TRBV5-6 14
ASSHGGQGFSYGYT TRBV4-3 14
ASRRGNTGELF TRBV2 11
ASSPYQGDTGANVLT TRBV18 15
SGERQGVDSPLH TRBV20-1 12